These 17 T cell receptor beta chains were sequenced from one sample in a study of spatial heterogeneity in lung cancer. TCRdb called the 5' RACE reads again in MiXCR, with one record for every CDR3 protein. The repertoire has approximately 25,000 distinct CDR3 sequences, roughly 3% of them found once; the top ten carry under 35%. The time point here: sample taken at primary tumor resection. Sequencing used PBMCs, obtained at surgery. The source is a female donor with early-stage non-small cell lung cancer.

This clonotype occurred many times. The J gene is TRBJ2-2, the V gene TRBV28; 9 nucleotides line up with TRBD1. The CDR3 runs to 15 residues. Germline trimming cut 7 bases from V and 7 bases from J; bases unmatched to any gene: 10. Germline lookup yields CDR1 MDHEN and CDR2 SYDVKM. The CDR3: CASTAPTGGSGELFF. The CDR3 DNA reads TGTGCCAGCACAGCACCGACAGGGGGAAGCGGGGAGCTGTTTTTT.

This clonotype was seen ten or more times. The J gene is TRBJ2-1, the V gene TRBV6-6; TRBD2 agrees at 8 bases. J lost 7 bases, V lost 6 bases, and 8 bases had no gene match. Germline CDR1 and CDR2: MNHNY and SVGAGI (reference sequence). The CDR3 totals 14 residues. Here the CDR3 reads CASREGRGGNEQFF. The CDR3 DNA is TGTGCCAGCAGAGAGGGACGGGGGGGGAATGAGCAGTTCTTC.

This clonotype has ten or more counts. The chain links TRBV28 to TRBJ2-7, with 9 bases that match TRBD2. J gave up 4 bases and V 3 bases, and 4 bases lay outside the gene matches. Looked up from germline, CDR1 is MDHEN and CDR2 is SYDVKM. CDR3 size: 14 residues. The CDR3 loop reads CASSFVAGAYEQYF. The CDR3 region has the DNA TGTGCCAGCAGTTTTGTAGCGGGAGCTTACGAGCAGTACTTC. The whole variable domain, remainder taken from reference TRBV28 and TRBJ2-7, is DVKVTQSSRYLVKRTGEKVFLECVQDMDHENMFWYRQDPGLGLRLIYFSYDVKMKEKGDIPEGYSVSREKKERFSLILESASTNQTSMYLCASSFVAGAYEQYFGPGTRLTVT.

This clonotype was observed at least ten times. The DNA of the CDR3 is TGTGCCAGCAGAAACCCCGGGACGGCTAATCAGCCCCAGCATTTT. Protein: CASRNPGTANQPQHF. The chain carries TRBV6-6 and TRBJ1-5; TRBD1 is a possible D gene (5 bases). The CDR3 is 15 amino acids. Per the germline V gene, CDR1 is MNHNY and CDR2 is SVGAGI (reference sequence). Trimming pared 6 bases from V and 4 bases from J, leaving 16 bases between.

This clonotype showed up just a few times. V gene TRBV28 combines with J gene TRBJ2-1, with D unclear. Trimming left V 5 bases short and J 9 bases short, with 11 bases between. Per germline, CDR1 MDHEN and CDR2 SYDVKM. This CDR3 comprises 12 residues. The CDR3, as DNA: TGTGCCAGCAGTCCCGGAGTCAGTGAGCAGTTCTTC. Translating it yields CASSPGVSEQFF. The full variable domain, rest sourced from reference TRBV28 and TRBJ2-1, is DVKVTQSSRYLVKRTGEKVFLECVQDMDHENMFWYRQDPGLGLRLIYFSYDVKMKEKGDIPEGYSVSREKKERFSLILESASTNQTSMYLCASSPGVSEQFFGPGTRLTVL.

This clonotype is termed medium-sized. This sequence joins TRBV9 and TRBJ2-2, with D perhaps matching TRBD1 (6 bases). The length of the CDR3 is 12 residues. V was clipped by 4 bases and J by 7 bases, with 8 bases between them. Per the germline V gene, CDR1 is SGDLS and CDR2 is YYNGEE. The CDR3 DNA reads TGTGCCAGCAGCAAACAGGGCGGGGAGCTGTTTTTT. Residues: CASSKQGGELFF.

In its sample, this clonotype was seen many times. The chain combines TRBV5-6 with TRBJ2-1; D uncertain. Germline CDR1 and CDR2: SGHDT and YYEEEE. The CDR3 is made up of 11 amino acids. Trimming shortened V by 7 bases and J by 1 base, and 3 bases separated the two germline ends. CDR3 sequence: CASGSYNEQFF. CDR3 DNA sequence: TGTGCCAGCGGATCCTACAATGAGCAGTTCTTC.

This clonotype was picked up many times. The chain links TRBV28 to TRBJ2-2, with 10 bases lining up with TRBD1. The CDR3 extends over 14 amino acids. Germline CDR1 and CDR2: MDHEN and SYDVKM. V lost 10 bases and J lost 6; bases outside the gene matches: 8. CDR3: CATTYGQGAGELFF. In DNA form, the CDR3 reads TGTGCCACAACGTACGGACAGGGGGCCGGGGAGCTGTTTTTT.

This clonotype was recorded many times. The chain joins TRBV27 to TRBJ2-1, with 8 bases matching TRBD2. Germline V CDR1 and CDR2: MNHEY, SMNVEV (reference sequence). The CDR3 extends over 15 amino acids. The V segment lost 6 bases and the J segment 2 bases; nucleotides outside the gene matches: 6. CDR3 in amino acids: CASSGRALTYNEQFF. The DNA of the CDR3 is TGTGCCAGCAGCGGGAGGGCCTTGACCTACAATGAGCAGTTCTTC.

The table lists this clonotype with many counts. The chain is built from TRBV20-1 and TRBJ2-5; the match to TRBD1 covers 11 bases. Germline V CDR1 and CDR2: DFQATT, SNEGSKA (reference sequence). The CDR3 runs 15 residues. Unmatched junction bases numbered 4, after V lost 0 bases and J lost 4 bases. CDR3 sequence reads: CSARDGQGALETQYF. CDR3 DNA sequence: TGCAGTGCTAGAGACGGACAGGGGGCTTTAGAGACCCAGTACTTC.

This clonotype turned up a few times. The chain joins TRBV11-2 to TRBJ2-7; D gene unclear. This CDR3 region has 14 residues. The V and J ends lost 2 bases and 0 bases respectively, with 8 bases between them. Germline V CDR1 and CDR2: SGHAT, FQNNGV. CDR3 in amino acids: CASSLWYDSYEQYF. The CDR3 DNA reads as TGTGCCAGCAGCTTATGGTACGACTCCTACGAGCAGTACTTC.

In its sample, this clonotype was seen many times. The V call is TRBV29-1, the J call TRBJ2-7, with a tentative D call TRBD2 (5 bases). V lost 2 bases to trimming and J lost 0 bases, with 11 bases between them. Germline CDR1 SQVTM, CDR2 ANQGSEA. The CDR3 runs to 14 residues. For the CDR3, the DNA is TGCAGCGTTGAATTCTCAGCGGTCTCCTACGAGCAGTACTTC. Translating it yields CSVEFSAVSYEQYF.

Many counts were recorded for this clonotype. The V call is TRBV5-1, the J call TRBJ1-1; 9 bases agree with TRBD1. J lost 3 bases, V lost 4 bases, and 7 bases had no gene match. Germline CDR1 reads SGHRS; CDR2 reads YFSETQ. There are 15 residues in the CDR3. The CDR3 DNA reads as TGCGCCAGCAGCCCGGACAGGGGCGGGTACACTGAAGCTTTCTTT. It codes for CASSPDRGGYTEAFF.

This chain joins TRBV12-3 or TRBV12-4 and TRBJ2-7, with D possibly TRBD1 on 5 matching bases. The CDR3 sequence is 13 residues long. The V and J ends lost 5 bases and 4 bases respectively, with 12 bases between them. DNA for the CDR3: TGTGCCAGCAGTCCGAGAACAGGTTACGAGCAGTACTTC. Translating it yields CASSPRTGYEQYF.

In this sample, this clonotype turned up many times. The chain is built from TRBV5-6 and TRBJ2-1; TRBD2 is a possible D gene (6 bases). In germline, CDR1 is SGHDT, CDR2 YYEEEE. The CDR3 contains 14 residues. The ends were cut back, 6 bases at V and 4 bases at J, with 14 bases in the middle. The CDR3 nucleotides are TGTGCCAGCAAGGACCGGGACTCTTACAATGAGCAGTTCTTC. It encodes CASKDRDSYNEQFF.

This clonotype was picked up many times. The chain recombines TRBV24-1 with TRBJ2-2; maybe TRBD1 (5 bases). Germline V CDR1 and CDR2: KGHDR, SFDVKD. V was pared by 3 bases and J by 7 bases, with 11 bases between. CDR3 size: 14 residues. The DNA of the CDR3 is TGTGCCACCAGTGATGCAGGGCTAGGCGGGGAGCTGTTTTTT. Translation: CATSDAGLGGELFF.

The chain links TRBV19 to TRBJ2-7, with 8 bases aligning to TRBD1. CDR1 LNHDA and CDR2 SQIVND come from the germline V gene (reference sequence). The trim removed 0 bases at V and 3 bases at J, leaving 4 bases unmatched. The CDR3 has 15 residues. CDR3 sequence (DNA): TGTGCCAGTAGTATAGAGGACAGGGCGATCTACGAGCAGTACTTC. It translates to CASSIEDRAIYEQYF. The full variable domain, in which reference TRBV19 and TRBJ2-7 provide the parts outside the CDR3, is DGGITQSPKYLFRKEGQNVTLSCEQNLNHDAMYWYRQDPGQGLRLIYYSQIVNDFQKGDIAEGYSVSREKKESFPLTVTSAQKNPTAFYLCASSIEDRAIYEQYFGPGTRLTVT.